A selection of T cell receptor beta chains follows, all from one sample in a study of blood T cell repertoires in COVID-19. Here immunoSEQ multiplex PCR was the method, and the copy in TCRdb shows in-frame clones only, minus some. Counted here are 200,000 to 250,000 clones, 80% to 90% occurring once; the ten biggest clones make up about 4%. Sequences were obtained from peripheral blood. The receptors were gathered from a man aged 50-59 years with acute or convalescent COVID-19. The CDR3 runs from the conserved cysteine through the conserved F or W. A D gene is named only where the DNA matches it firmly. The size field is filled for only some rows; it gives once, few, many or a size class.

abundance | d_gene | j_gene | v_gene | CDR3aa | CDR3nt
. | TRBD2 | TRBJ2-1 | TRBV18 | CASSPQLAGGPGNEQFF | TGTGCCAGCTCACCACAACTAGCGGGAGGGCCTGGGAATGAGCAGTTCTTC
few | TRBD1 | TRBJ1-1 | TRBV28 | CASRVPGQVNTEAFF | TGTGCCAGCAGAGTCCCGGGACAGGTAAACACTGAAGCTTTCTTT
. | . | TRBJ1-1 | TRBV19 | CASSPRDGLSNTEAFF | TGTGCCAGCTCCCCCCGGGACGGACTATCGAACACTGAAGCTTTCTTT
. | TRBD1 | TRBJ1-5 | TRBV19 | CASRDRGLGNQPQHF | TGTGCCAGTAGGGACAGGGGGCTTGGCAATCAGCCCCAGCATTTT
. | . | TRBJ2-2 | TRBV27 | CASSFGVPTGELFF | TGTGCCAGCAGTTTCGGGGTGCCAACCGGGGAGCTGTTTTTT
. | . | TRBJ1-1 | TRBV28 | CASTPDSPEAFF | TGTGCCAGCACTCCGGACAGTCCTGAAGCTTTCTTT
. | TRBD1 | TRBJ1-1 | TRBV13 | CASSLEGQVEGEAFF | TGTGCCAGCAGCTTAGAGGGACAGGTCGAGGGTGAAGCTTTCTTT
. | . | TRBJ2-1 | TRBV29-1 | CSVEDSYNEQFF | TGCAGCGTCGAGGACAGTTACAATGAGCAGTTCTTC
once | TRBD1 | TRBJ1-4 | TRBV27 | CASSLLPGTDEKLFF | TGTGCCAGCAGTTTGTTGCCCGGGACAGATGAAAAACTGTTTTTT
. | . | TRBJ1-1 | TRBV7-3 | CASSPGAGFNTEAFF | TGTGCCAGCAGCCCCGGTGCGGGATTTAACACTGAAGCTTTCTTT
. | TRBD1 | TRBJ1-2 | TRBV19 | CASSVRDRGPQGGYTF | TGTGCCAGTAGTGTCCGGGACAGGGGACCCCAGGGAGGCTACACCTTC
. | TRBD1 | TRBJ1-5 | TRBV7-8 | CASSLAPGGRQPQHF | TGTGCCAGCAGCTTAGCGCCAGGGGGACGACAGCCCCAGCATTTT
. | . | TRBJ1-6 | TRBV9 | CASSSTGKLSSYNSPLHF | TGTGCCAGCAGCTCCACGGGGAAGCTTAGCTCCTATAATTCACCCCTCCACTTT
once | . | TRBJ2-7 | TRBV4-1 | CASSQGLLVAGPNSYEQYF | TGCGCCAGCAGCCAAGGCCTGCTTGTTGCGGGGCCAAACTCCTACGAGCAGTACTTC
few | . | TRBJ2-2 | TRBV6-5 | CASRAGFSGGELFF | TGTGCCAGCAGAGCAGGGTTTTCGGGCGGGGAGCTGTTTTTT
. | TRBD1 | TRBJ2-7 | TRBV19 | CASSPKPGQPPYEQYF | TGTGCCAGTAGTCCTAAACCGGGACAGCCACCCTACGAGCAGTACTTC
. | . | TRBJ1-5 | TRBV21-1 | CASRNREPILSQHF | TGTGCCAGCAGAAACCGGGAGCCGATTCTGTCCCAGCATTTT
once | . | TRBJ1-5 | TRBV10-3 | CAISAFRSNQPQHF | TGTGCCATCAGCGCCTTTCGGAGCAATCAGCCCCAGCATTTT
. | . | TRBJ1-4 | TRBV25-1 | CASSESGGTGEKLFF | TGTGCCAGCAGTGAATCCGGGGGGACGGGTGAAAAACTGTTTTTT
few | TRBD2 | TRBJ2-7 | TRBV18 | CASSPSASGSGEEYF | TGTGCCAGCTCACCATCCGCTAGCGGTAGTGGGGAAGAGTACTTC